The entry that follows covers one T cell receptor (beta chain) sequence. The CDR3 totals 16 residues. Per the germline V gene, CDR1 is KGHSH and CDR2 is LQKENI. Deletions cut 6 bases from V and 4 bases from J, with 21 bases between. Division of CD4+ cells produced a CD45RA+ naive subset and a CD45RA-negative memory subset. Clones were read by immunoSEQ multiplex PCR, and TCRdb kept only the in-frame ones, dropping some. The table shows some 630,000 clones, with roughly 70% occurring only once. This specimen comes from a study of shared clonotypes between healthy human individuals. The sample taken for sequencing was memory CD4+ T cells sorted from blood. Subset meaning: CD45RA-negative fraction. The chain couples TRBV18 to TRBJ1-2; possible D gene TRBD1, 5 bases. The receptor was derived from a woman aged 25 to 39 in good health. Written as DNA, the CDR3 is TGTGCCAGCTCCGGACGGTCGGGGCCCTTGATCTATGGCTACACCTTC. Its translation: CASSGRSGPLIYGYTF.